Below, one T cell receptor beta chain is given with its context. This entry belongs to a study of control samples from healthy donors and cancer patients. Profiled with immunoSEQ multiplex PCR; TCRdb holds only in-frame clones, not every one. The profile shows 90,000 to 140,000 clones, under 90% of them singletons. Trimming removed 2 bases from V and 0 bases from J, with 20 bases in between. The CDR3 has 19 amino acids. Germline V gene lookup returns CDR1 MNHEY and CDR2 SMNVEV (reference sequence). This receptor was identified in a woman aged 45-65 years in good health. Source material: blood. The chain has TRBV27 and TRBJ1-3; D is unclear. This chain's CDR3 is CASSLKGPAHSLSGNTIYF. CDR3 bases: TGTGCCAGCAGTTTAAAAGGCCCGGCTCACTCCCTCTCTGGAAACACCATATATTTT.